These T cell receptor beta chains were read from a single sample in a study of OX40 agonist ivuxolimab in advanced cancers. Repertoires were generated with immunoSEQ multiplex PCR, while TCRdb's copy carries only in-frame clones and drops some. The repertoire has almost 50,000 clones, about nine tenths of them found once; the top ten carry around half. The sample in question was CD4+ or CD8+ T cells sorted from blood, obtained in a trial of the OX40 agonist ivuxolimab. The receptors were gathered from an adult with an advanced solid tumor such as melanoma, head and neck, liver or kidney cancer. Each CDR3 is given with its conserved first and last residue. Each record gives: J gene, D gene, clone size, V gene, CDR3 protein, CDR3 DNA. The D gene is left open where the match is weak. Clone size appears in some rows only: once, few, many, or a class for an expanded clone.

TRBJ2-3,TRBD2,NA,TRBV11-2,CASSLDVLAGVPDTQYF,TGTGCCAGCAGCTTAGACGTACTAGCGGGGGTTCCAGATACGCAGTATTTT
TRBJ2-1,TRBD1,NA,TRBV7-9,CASSLTGYNEQFF,TGTGCCAGCAGCTTGACAGGGTATAATGAGCAGTTCTTC
TRBJ2-3,NA,NA,TRBV10-1,CASSDGGRFYTDTQYF,TGCGCCAGCAGTGATGGAGGGAGATTTTACACAGATACGCAGTATTTT
TRBJ2-7,NA,NA,TRBV18,CASSPGTEIQQYF,TGTGCCAGCTCACCAGGGACGGAGATCCAGCAGTACTTC
TRBJ1-2,TRBD1,NA,TRBV28,CASSLQGFYGYTF,TGTGCCAGCAGCCTACAGGGGTTCTATGGCTACACCTTC
TRBJ2-5,NA,NA,TRBV6-1,CASSEDVGVEETQYF,TGTGCCAGCAGTGAAGACGTGGGAGTTGAAGAGACCCAGTACTTC
TRBJ1-2,NA,NA,TRBV11-3,CASSLDRQRFTF,TGTGCCAGCAGCTTAGATCGGCAGAGATTCACCTTC
TRBJ2-3,TRBD2,NA,TRBV5-1,CASSQGLGGSTDTQYF,TGCGCCAGCAGCCAGGGACTAGGGGGTAGCACAGATACGCAGTATTTT
TRBJ2-7,NA,NA,TRBV5-8,CASSLRNEQYF,TGTGCCAGCAGCTTAAGAAACGAGCAGTACTTC
TRBJ1-2,TRBD1,NA,TRBV11-2,CASSSIRDRGYGYTF,TGTGCCAGCAGCTCAATCCGGGACAGGGGGTATGGCTACACCTTC
TRBJ2-1,NA,once,TRBV11-3,CASSLDGANYNEQFF,TGTGCCAGCAGCTTAGATGGGGCCAACTACAATGAGCAGTTCTTC
TRBJ2-3,NA,NA,TRBV10-3,CAISNRDPTEGTDTQYF,TGTGCCATCAGCAACCGGGACCCTACTGAGGGCACAGATACGCAGTATTTT
TRBJ2-7,TRBD2,NA,TRBV11-3,CASSLGTSVAYEQYF,TGTGCCAGCAGCCTGGGGACTAGCGTGGCCTACGAGCAGTACTTC
TRBJ2-2,NA,NA,TRBV11-3,CASSSGTGELFF,TGTGCCAGCAGCTCCGGTACCGGGGAGCTGTTTTTT
TRBJ2-5,TRBD1,NA,TRBV6-5,CASSYGTAQETQYF,TGTGCCAGCAGTTACGGGACAGCTCAAGAGACCCAGTACTTC
TRBJ2-5,NA,NA,TRBV6-5,CASSYAQGYETQYF,TGTGCCAGCAGTTATGCCCAGGGGTACGAGACCCAGTACTTC
TRBJ1-3,NA,NA,TRBV13,CASSPDRGLVGNTIYF,TGTGCCAGCAGCCCCGACCGGGGGCTGGTGGGAAACACCATATATTTT
TRBJ1-3,NA,NA,TRBV6-1,CASSAGFTTGNTIYF,TGTGCCAGCAGCGCAGGGTTCACGACTGGAAACACCATATATTTT
TRBJ2-7,NA,NA,TRBV6-5,CASGRGYEQYF,TGTGCCAGCGGGCGAGGATACGAGCAGTACTTC
TRBJ2-7,TRBD2,NA,TRBV4-1,CASSQTGLAGVSYEQYF,TGCGCCAGCAGCCAAACAGGACTAGCGGGAGTCTCCTACGAGCAGTACTTC
TRBJ1-5,TRBD1,NA,TRBV28,CASSFRGRSVSQPQHF,TGTGCCAGCAGTTTCAGGGGGCGAAGTGTAAGTCAGCCCCAGCATTTT
TRBJ2-3,NA,NA,TRBV7-3,CASSFSGWTDTQYF,TGTGCCAGCAGCTTCTCCGGTTGGACAGATACGCAGTATTTT
TRBJ2-1,TRBD2,NA,TRBV10-3,CATHPQAGVYNEQFF,TGTGCCACCCACCCCCAAGCGGGAGTATACAATGAGCAGTTCTTC
TRBJ1-4,NA,NA,TRBV7-9,CASSPMGPGEKLFF,TGTGCCAGCAGCCCCATGGGACCTGGGGAAAAACTGTTTTTT
TRBJ1-2,TRBD1,NA,TRBV30,CARSDRVVNYGYTF,TGTGCCCGATCCGACAGGGTAGTTAACTATGGCTACACCTTC
TRBJ2-3,NA,NA,TRBV7-2,CASSLGGSITDTQYF,TGTGCCAGCAGCTTAGGGGGCTCGATCACAGATACGCAGTATTTT
TRBJ2-7,NA,NA,TRBV5-1,CASSTEGSYEQYF,TGCGCCAGCAGCACTGAGGGGTCCTACGAGCAGTACTTC
TRBJ2-2,NA,few,TRBV6-1,CASSEGTGTGAGELFF,TGTGCCAGCAGTGAGGGTACAGGGACGGGGGCCGGGGAGCTGTTTTTT
TRBJ1-1,NA,NA,TRBV2,CASSADTGGTEAFF,TGTGCCAGCAGTGCAGACACGGGGGGGACTGAAGCTTTCTTT
TRBJ1-1,NA,NA,TRBV2,CASSESGRGTEAFF,TGTGCCAGCAGTGAATCGGGCAGGGGCACTGAAGCTTTCTTT
TRBJ2-2,TRBD1,NA,TRBV7-3,CASSLGQGRTGELFF,TGTGCCAGCAGCTTAGGACAGGGGAGGACCGGGGAGCTGTTTTTT
TRBJ1-2,NA,once,TRBV28,CASSPTGGAGDYGYTF,TGTGCCAGCAGTCCTACCGGGGGGGCGGGCGACTATGGCTACACCTTC
TRBJ1-4,TRBD1,NA,TRBV27,CASSLMGQGLSANEKLFF,TGTGCCAGCAGTTTAATGGGACAGGGCCTCTCAGCTAATGAAAAACTGTTTTTT
TRBJ2-7,NA,once,TRBV4-3,CTSSQYRSSYEQYF,TGCACCAGCAGCCAATATCGGAGCTCCTACGAGCAGTACTTC
TRBJ2-1,NA,NA,TRBV11-3,CASSPTPYNEQFF,TGTGCCAGCAGCCCCACTCCATACAATGAGCAGTTCTTC
TRBJ2-3,TRBD2,NA,TRBV2,CASSERGGLRQYF,TGTGCCAGCAGTGAGCGGGGGGGATTAAGGCAGTATTTT
TRBJ2-1,NA,NA,TRBV19,CASSGPNEQFF,TGTGCCAGTAGTGGCCCCAATGAGCAGTTCTTC
TRBJ1-2,TRBD1,NA,TRBV18,CASSEGGAGYGYTF,TGTGCCAGCTCTGAAGGGGGCGCCGGCTATGGCTACACCTTC
TRBJ2-3,TRBD2,few,TRBV5-1,CASSPPTSGGTDTQYF,TGCGCCAGCAGCCCTCCCACTAGCGGGGGAACAGATACGCAGTATTTT
TRBJ1-2,NA,NA,TRBV27,CASSLSLDPGYYGYTF,TGTGCCAGCAGTTTATCGCTTGATCCGGGCTACTATGGCTACACCTTC
TRBJ2-5,NA,NA,TRBV30,CACSAGNQETQYF,TGTGCCTGTAGCGCCGGGAACCAAGAGACCCAGTACTTC
TRBJ2-1,TRBD1,NA,TRBV10-1,CASSDRGGYNEQFF,TGCGCCAGCAGCGACAGGGGGGGTTACAATGAGCAGTTCTTC
TRBJ2-3,NA,NA,TRBV6-1,CASSRTVSTDTQYF,TGTGCCAGCAGTCGGACAGTGAGCACAGATACGCAGTATTTT
TRBJ2-7,TRBD2,once,TRBV19,CASSRTSGITSYEQYF,TGTGCCAGTAGTAGGACTAGCGGGATAACCTCCTACGAGCAGTACTTC
TRBJ2-2,NA,few,TRBV6-6,CASSQGIGDGELFF,TGTGCCAGCAGCCAGGGAATAGGAGACGGGGAGCTGTTTTTT
TRBJ1-1,NA,NA,TRBV5-1,CASSLAGSMNTEAFF,TGCGCCAGCAGCTTGGCGGGTAGTATGAACACTGAAGCTTTCTTT
TRBJ2-3,NA,NA,TRBV5-1,CASTRESPENTQYF,TGCGCCAGCACCCGGGAATCACCGGAAAATACGCAGTATTTT
TRBJ1-1,NA,NA,TRBV5-3,CASSYLPGPGEAFF,TGTGCCAGCAGCTACTTACCGGGACCTGGTGAAGCTTTCTTT
TRBJ1-2,TRBD1,NA,TRBV29-1,CSVELNRDSPYGYTF,TGCAGCGTTGAGCTGAACCGGGACAGTCCCTATGGCTACACCTTC
TRBJ2-2,NA,NA,TRBV10-1,CASSGQGISTGELFF,TGCGCCAGCAGTGGCCAGGGGATTAGCACCGGGGAGCTGTTTTTT
TRBJ1-5,TRBD1,NA,TRBV4-1,CASSQVHRGGNQPQHF,TGCGCCAGCAGCCAAGTACACAGGGGCGGCAATCAGCCCCAGCATTTT
TRBJ2-5,NA,NA,TRBV11-2,CASSLNTGAPQETQYF,TGTGCCAGCAGCTTGAATACAGGCGCCCCGCAGGAGACCCAGTACTTC
TRBJ2-5,NA,NA,TRBV6-1,CASSEMGGVMETQYF,TGTGCCAGCAGTGAAATGGGGGGAGTTATGGAGACCCAGTACTTC
TRBJ2-1,TRBD2,NA,TRBV6-5,CASSGLAGYNEQFF,TGTGCCAGCAGCGGACTAGCGGGTTACAATGAGCAGTTCTTC
TRBJ1-3,NA,NA,TRBV5-1,CASSSTGASGNTIYF,TGCGCCAGCAGCTCGACGGGGGCGAGTGGAAACACCATATATTTT
TRBJ1-5,TRBD1,NA,TRBV10-3,CAISEWDRYSNQPQHF,TGTGCCATCAGTGAGTGGGACAGATATAGCAATCAGCCCCAGCATTTT